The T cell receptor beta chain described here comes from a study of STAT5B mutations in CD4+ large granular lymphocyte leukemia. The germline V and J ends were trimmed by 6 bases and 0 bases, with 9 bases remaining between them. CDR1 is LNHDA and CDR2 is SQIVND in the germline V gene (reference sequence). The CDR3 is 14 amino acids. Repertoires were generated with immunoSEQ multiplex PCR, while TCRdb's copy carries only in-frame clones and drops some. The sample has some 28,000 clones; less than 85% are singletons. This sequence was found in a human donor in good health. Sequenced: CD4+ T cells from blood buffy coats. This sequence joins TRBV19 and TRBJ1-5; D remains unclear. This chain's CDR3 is CASRAQYSNQPQHF. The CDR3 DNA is TGTGCCAGTAGGGCACAATATAGCAATCAGCCCCAGCATTTT.